The entry that follows covers one T cell receptor (beta chain) sequence. What it binds is unknown. The data were taken from a study of chemoradiotherapy in HPV16-positive cancers. Overall study results and limits: Only a couple of HPV16-positive patients supplied the functional HPV-specificity definition.

Germline CDR1 reads ENHRY; CDR2 reads SYGVKD. After removal of 10 bases from V and 5 bases from J, the junction contained 5 bases not matched to a gene. This CDR3 is built from 12 residues. Using immunoSEQ multiplex PCR, the repertoire was profiled, and TCRdb retains in-frame clones only, with some absent. This sample carries about 20,000 clones, approximately 70% of them seen once, and the ten largest clones take 2.6%. The receptor was isolated from a human donor with HPV-associated anogenital cancer. The rearrangement uses TRBV10-3 and TRBJ1-1; 9 bases agree with TRBD1. This material was obtained from a patient who underwent chemoradiotherapy. The CDR3, as DNA: TGTGCCACAGTGACAGGGGGGACTGAAGCTTTCTTT. Encoded protein: CATVTGGTEAFF.